The subject of this entry is one TCR beta chain. Its antigen remains unknown. This specimen belongs to a study of CXCR3-negative and CXCR3-positive naive CD8 T cells. The TRB cDNA libraries were prepared by 5' RACE with UMI labels. From its re-call of the 5' RACE reads, TCRdb lists each CDR3 protein once, without DNA. Recorded for this sample: under 85,000 distinct CDR3 sequences. There are 15 residues in the CDR3. Germline lookup yields CDR1 MGHRA and CDR2 YSYEKL. The study's findings and limits: Memory cells differed in TRBV-TRBJ usage, but naive CXCR3-negative and CXCR3-positive cells had similar usage.

The chain recombines TRBV4-1 with TRBJ1-1; TCRdb reports TRBD1, a call that lacks DNA to check it against. The material sequenced was naive CXCR3- CD8+ T cells from blood. Subset described: CD45RO-CCR7+CD27+CD95- naive CD8+ T cells lacking CXCR3 (TNR3-). The clonotype originates from a human donor in good health. Some clones in this sample may be carry-over from other donors' samples. CDR3 region: CASSQLSQGLAEAFF.